Below are 32 T cell receptor beta chains sequenced from a single sample in a study of shared clonotypes between healthy human individuals. Data came from immunoSEQ multiplex PCR; TCRdb stores just in-frame clones and leaves some out. The sample includes about 1,500,000 clones, approximately 97% seen only once; the top ten take approximately 1%. The sequencing input was naive CD4+ T cells sorted from blood. Specified subset: CD45RA+ positively selected. The receptors shown here come from a man aged 25-40 years in good health.

In regard to this clone: Other DNA sequences within the sample encode an identical CDR3. The V call is TRBV18, the J call TRBJ2-5; 7 bases match TRBD1. Germline lookup yields CDR1 KGHSH and CDR2 LQKENI. The length of the CDR3 is 13 residues. Trimming at V came to 3 bases and at J to 4 bases, leaving 2 bases not matched to a gene. The CDR3 reads CASSPTGRETQYF. CDR3 in DNA: TGTGCCAGCTCACCGACAGGGAGAGAGACCCAGTACTTC.

The rearrangement uses TRBV2 and TRBJ1-1; D is ambiguous. Trimming removed 2 bases from V and 0 bases from J, with 16 bases in between. The germline V gene encodes CDR1 SNHLY and CDR2 FYNNEI. This CDR3 has 17 residues. Written as DNA, the CDR3 is TGTGCCAGCAGTGAATATCAATTCGGGTTTCTGAACACTGAAGCTTTCTTT. Its protein product is CASSEYQFGFLNTEAFF. Filled out from reference TRBV2 and TRBJ1-1, the complete variable domain reads EPEVTQTPSHQVTQMGQEVILRCVPISNHLYFYWYRQILGQKVEFLVSFYNNEISEKSEIFDDQFSVERPDGSNFTLKIRSTKLEDSAMYFCASSEYQFGFLNTEAFFGQGTRLTVV.

The rearrangement links TRBV11-2 to TRBJ2-2, with D maybe TRBD1 (5 bases). Trimming cost V 5 bases and J 6 bases, with 10 bases left between them. The CDR3 covers 13 residues. Per germline, CDR1 SGHAT and CDR2 FQNNGV. The CDR3 DNA sequence: TGTGCCAGCAGCGCCAGGGCGGCCGGGGAGCTGTTTTTT. It translates to CASSARAAGELFF.

This clone was observed once. The genes are TRBV25-1 and TRBJ2-7; D is unclear. V lost 1 base and J lost 2, with 6 bases in between. Germline assignment: CDR1 MGHDK and CDR2 SYGVNS. The CDR3 contains 13 residues. DNA of the CDR3: TGTGCCAGCAGTGAATGGGTGGCCTACGAGCAGTACTTC. It translates to CASSEWVAYEQYF.

This chain links TRBV6-5 with TRBJ2-7, with D hard to call. CDR1 is MNHEY, CDR2 SVGAGI, per germline. There are 13 residues in the CDR3. Trimming took off 2 bases at V and 3 bases at J, with 8 bases between the two ends. CDR3 sequence reads: CASSYATNYEQYF. The CDR3 coding sequence is TGTGCCAGCAGTTACGCCACAAACTACGAGCAGTACTTC.

The rearrangement joins TRBV4-1 to TRBJ2-3, with 7 bases aligning to TRBD1. V was clipped by 8 bases and J by 2 bases; unmatched bases: 19. The CDR3 contains 18 residues. The germline V gene has CDR1 MGHRA and CDR2 YSYEKL. The CDR3 loop reads CASATLNLQGSFTDTQYF. The CDR3 DNA reads as TGCGCCAGCGCGACCCTTAACCTACAGGGGAGTTTCACAGATACGCAGTATTTT.

The chain uses TRBV5-5 and TRBJ1-4; D is possibly TRBD1 (5 bases). This CDR3 comprises 15 residues. Germline CDR1 and CDR2: SGHKS and YYEKEE (reference sequence). Deletions cut 3 bases from V and 2 bases from J, with 11 bases between. This CDR3 reads CASSYTGATNEKLFF. CDR3 coding DNA: TGTGCCAGCAGCTATACAGGTGCTACTAATGAAAAACTGTTTTTT.

The J gene is TRBJ2-7, the V gene TRBV29-1, with D possibly matching TRBD1 (5 bases). The CDR3 contains 12 residues. CDR1 and CDR2 (germline): SQVTM, ANQGSEA. Trimming left V 6 bases short and J 9 bases short, with 18 bases between. CDR3 protein: CSVIAGAQGQYF. The CDR3, as DNA: TGCAGCGTGATAGCAGGTGCGCAGGGGCAGTACTTC.

The chain carries TRBV5-1 and TRBJ2-3; D is unclear. Germline V gives CDR1 SGHRS, CDR2 YFSETQ. The V end lost 3 bases, the J end lost 2 bases, and 13 bases lay between the germline ends. The CDR3 spans 15 residues. The CDR3 region has the DNA TGCGCCAGCAGCTCCCCCTCGGGCCTCACAGATACGCAGTATTTT. Its protein product is CASSSPSGLTDTQYF.

The CDR3: CASSQENSDQPQHF. The CDR3 DNA reads as TGCGCCAGCAGCCAAGAAAACAGCGATCAGCCCCAGCATTTT. V and J are TRBV4-1 and TRBJ1-5, with D uncertain. V gave up 0 bases and J gave up 5 bases, with 8 bases separating them. Germline V lookup: CDR1 MGHRA, CDR2 YSYEKL. The CDR3 contains 14 residues.

The J gene is TRBJ2-7, the V gene TRBV6-5; TRBD1 matches 10 bases. After removal of 4 bases from V and 2 bases from J, the junction contained 5 bases not matched to a gene. Germline values: CDR1 MNHEY, CDR2 SVGAGI. The CDR3 spans 15 residues. The CDR3 here is CASSLVGQGAYEQYF. The CDR3 coding sequence is TGTGCCAGCAGTTTGGTCGGACAGGGGGCCTACGAGCAGTACTTC.

The chain carries TRBV25-1 and TRBJ2-5, with TRBD1 matching over 7 bases. Germline CDR1 and CDR2: MGHDK and SYGVNS. J lost 6 bases, V lost 4 bases, and 5 bases had no gene match. The CDR3 totals 13 residues. CDR3 residues: CASSVTGSKTQYF. CDR3 DNA sequence: TGTGCCAGCAGTGTGACAGGGAGTAAGACCCAGTACTTC.

The V call is TRBV28, the J call TRBJ2-1; 9 bases agree with TRBD2. Germline values: CDR1 MDHEN, CDR2 SYDVKM. This CDR3 spans 16 amino acids. The V and J ends lost 8 bases and 4 bases, in that order; junction bases with no gene match: 12. The CDR3 loop reads CASSTRGGAVYNEQFF. For the CDR3, the DNA is TGTGCCAGCTCCACTCGCGGGGGGGCTGTATACAATGAGCAGTTCTTC.

This chain connects TRBV11-3 to TRBJ2-1, with D perhaps TRBD1 or TRBD2 (5 bases each). Trimming left V 5 bases short and J 4 bases short, with 12 bases between. Germline V gene sequence: CDR1 SGHNT, CDR2 YENEEA. This CDR3 spans 14 amino acids. DNA for the CDR3: TGTGCCAGCAGCGGTGACGGGGCTTACAATGAGCAGTTCTTC. Translated: CASSGDGAYNEQFF.

In nucleotides, the CDR3 is TGTGCCAGCAGCTTGGCGGGACAGGGGAATGAAAAACTGTTTTTT. Translated: CASSLAGQGNEKLFF. The chain couples TRBV5-8 to TRBJ1-4; 10 bases agree with TRBD1. CDR1 is SGHTS, CDR2 YDEGEE, per germline. The J segment lost 5 bases and the V segment lost 0 bases, leaving 1 base of the junction unmatched. This CDR3 spans 15 amino acids. The whole variable domain, remainder taken from reference TRBV5-8 and TRBJ1-4, is EAGVTQSPTHLIKTRGQQATLRCSPISGHTSVYWYQQALGLGLQFLLWYDEGEERNRGNFPPRFSGRQFPNYSSELNVNALELEDSALYLCASSLAGQGNEKLFFGSGTQLSVL.

This clone has just one count. CDR3 sequence reads: CASSIDHARTGAYEQYF. DNA of the CDR3: TGTGCCAGTAGTATAGATCATGCAAGGACAGGGGCCTACGAGCAGTACTTC. The chain joins TRBV19 to TRBJ2-7; TRBD1 aligns across 9 bases. Per the germline V gene, CDR1 is LNHDA and CDR2 is SQIVND (reference sequence). This CDR3 comprises 17 residues. The V segment lost 0 bases and the J segment 2 bases; nucleotides outside the gene matches: 8.

The CDR3 here is CASRHPGFLLYTF. CDR3 nucleotides: TGTGCCAGCAGACACCCAGGGTTTCTTCTCTACACCTTC. The rearrangement uses TRBV6-5 and TRBJ1-2; tentatively, D is TRBD1 (5 bases). With 6 bases removed from V and 10 bases from J, the gap between germline ends came to 18 bases. CDR3 length equals 13 residues. Germline assignment: CDR1 MNHEY and CDR2 SVGAGI.

The chain has TRBV7-9 and TRBJ2-7; D is perhaps TRBD2 (6 bases). Trimming removed 10 bases from V and 3 bases from J, with 28 bases in between. The CDR3 sequence is 17 residues long. Germline V CDR1 and CDR2: SEHNR, FQNEAQ (reference sequence). The CDR3 sequence is CAIDRVRREELLYEQYF. The CDR3 coding sequence is TGTGCCATTGACCGTGTAAGGAGGGAGGAACTCCTCTACGAGCAGTACTTC.

The chain has TRBV19 and TRBJ2-1, with TRBD2 matching 14 bases. V trimming: 4 bases; J trimming: 7 bases; junction bases outside the gene matches: 9. The germline V gene encodes CDR1 LNHDA and CDR2 SQIVND (reference sequence). CDR3 length equals 17 residues. CDR3 nucleotides: TGTGCCAGTAGTACCAGACTAGCGGGAGGGGCTTATAATGAGCAGTTCTTC. Its protein product is CASSTRLAGGAYNEQFF.

The chain couples TRBV25-1 to TRBJ2-3; D is possibly TRBD2 (6 bases). Trimming took off 2 bases at V and 6 bases at J, with 9 bases between the two ends. CDR3 length: 13 amino acids. Germline V gene sequence: CDR1 MGHDK, CDR2 SYGVNS. CDR3 sequence: CASSEAGMDTQYF. CDR3 sequence (DNA): TGTGCCAGCAGTGAAGCGGGGATGGATACGCAGTATTTT.

In DNA form, the CDR3 reads TGTGCCAGCAGCGCGACTAGCGGGATAACCGGGGAGCTGTTTTTT. The encoded protein is CASSATSGITGELFF. V is TRBV9 and J is TRBJ2-2, with 11 bases that match TRBD2. Germline V gene data show CDR1 as SGDLS and CDR2 as YYNGEE. J gave up 5 bases and V 3 bases, and 3 bases lay outside the gene matches. The CDR3 totals 15 residues.

The sample holds a few counts of this clone. In the same sample, other DNA sequences code for this CDR3. The DNA for the CDR3 is TGTGCCATCAGTGAGTCAGGCGGCAACTATGGCTACACCTTC. Amino acid sequence: CAISESGGNYGYTF. V gene TRBV10-3 combines with J gene TRBJ1-2; no clear D gene. CDR3 length: 14 residues. Trimming removed 0 bases at V and 2 bases at J, with 7 bases between. Germline lookup yields CDR1 ENHRY and CDR2 SYGVKD.

V usage is TRBV5-1 and J usage is TRBJ2-7, with D maybe TRBD1 (6 bases). The germline V gene has CDR1 SGHRS and CDR2 YFSETQ. The CDR3 totals 14 residues. V lost 4 bases, J lost 1 base, and 12 bases lay in between. The CDR3 nucleotides read TGCGCCAGCAGCCGGACAGACGGTTCCTACGAGCAGTACTTC. Its translation is CASSRTDGSYEQYF.

V and J are TRBV5-6 and TRBJ2-3; 12 bases fit TRBD2. Trimming cost V 2 bases and J 9 bases; bases outside gene matches: 10. The germline gives CDR1 SGHDT, CDR2 YYEEEE. This CDR3 is built from 16 residues. The CDR3 bases are TGTGCCAGCAGCTTACGGACTAGCGGGACCCAGGGGACGCAGTATTTT. It translates to CASSLRTSGTQGTQYF.

The chain combines TRBV19 with TRBJ2-1, with 7 bases fitting TRBD2. Germline values: CDR1 LNHDA, CDR2 SQIVND (reference sequence). Trimming cost V 3 bases and J 1 base; bases outside gene matches: 3. The CDR3 runs to 15 residues. This CDR3 reads CASSMTGGSYNEQFF. Here the CDR3 DNA reads TGTGCCAGTAGTATGACGGGGGGATCCTACAATGAGCAGTTCTTC.

The chain is built from TRBV7-9 and TRBJ1-1; 7 bases match TRBD1. Germline V gene sequence: CDR1 SEHNR, CDR2 FQNEAQ (reference sequence). The CDR3 extends over 15 amino acids. The V segment lost 5 bases and the J segment 0 bases; nucleotides outside the gene matches: 6. CDR3 region: CASSSQGGMNTEAFF. The CDR3, as DNA: TGTGCCAGCAGCAGCCAGGGGGGAATGAACACTGAAGCTTTCTTT.

The chain combines TRBV7-3 with TRBJ2-2; D is perhaps TRBD2 (6 bases). The CDR3 contains 15 residues. V was trimmed by 5 bases and J by 5 bases, leaving 15 bases between them. Germline assignment: CDR1 SGHTA and CDR2 FQGTGA. The CDR3 region has the DNA TGTGCCAGCAGCCCCGGTTACGGGGGAACCGGGGAGCTGTTTTTT. It is translated as CASSPGYGGTGELFF.

The rearrangement uses TRBV9 and TRBJ2-5; tentative D call: TRBD2 (6 bases). CDR3 size: 17 residues. Germline values: CDR1 SGDLS, CDR2 YYNGEE. The germline V and J ends were trimmed by 3 bases and 2 bases, with 20 bases remaining between them. The CDR3 DNA follows: TGTGCCAGCAGCGCCACAGACCCCGGAGGGCCTCAAGAGACCCAGTACTTC. Protein sequence: CASSATDPGGPQETQYF.

A word on this clone: The same CDR3 also results from other DNA sequences found in this sample. The chain combines TRBV5-1 with TRBJ2-7, with D perhaps matching TRBD1 (6 bases). Looked up from germline, CDR1 is SGHRS and CDR2 is YFSETQ. V shed 2 bases and J shed 3 bases, with 9 bases lying between them. The CDR3 extends over 13 amino acids. The CDR3 nucleotides are TGCGCCAGCAGCTTAGACAGGAGCTACGAGCAGTACTTC. This sequence encodes CASSLDRSYEQYF.

Details on this clone: Other nucleotide sequences in the sample specify the same CDR3. V and J are TRBV30 and TRBJ1-3; D unresolved. Germline V gives CDR1 GTSNPN, CDR2 SVGIG (reference sequence). Trimming removed 2 bases at V and 0 bases at J, with 5 bases between. The CDR3 runs 13 residues. The CDR3 spells CAWSRSSGNTIYF. CDR3 nucleotide sequence: TGTGCCTGGAGTAGGAGCTCTGGAAACACCATATATTTT.

The chain uses TRBV25-1 and TRBJ2-5, with 7 bases that match TRBD1. The CDR3 has 13 amino acids. The V and J ends lost 5 bases and 4 bases, in that order; junction bases with no gene match: 4. From germline, CDR1 is MGHDK and CDR2 SYGVNS. For the CDR3, the DNA is TGTGCCAGCAGTCCAACAGGGGTAGAGACCCAGTACTTC. As protein: CASSPTGVETQYF.

This chain uses TRBV2 with TRBJ1-3; D not resolved. Looked up from germline, CDR1 is SNHLY and CDR2 is FYNNEI. There are 11 residues in the CDR3. The V gene lost 5 bases and the J gene lost 2 bases, with 1 base spanning the gap. In DNA form, the CDR3 reads TGTGCCAGCAGTACTGGAAACACCATATATTTT. Translation gives CASSTGNTIYF.